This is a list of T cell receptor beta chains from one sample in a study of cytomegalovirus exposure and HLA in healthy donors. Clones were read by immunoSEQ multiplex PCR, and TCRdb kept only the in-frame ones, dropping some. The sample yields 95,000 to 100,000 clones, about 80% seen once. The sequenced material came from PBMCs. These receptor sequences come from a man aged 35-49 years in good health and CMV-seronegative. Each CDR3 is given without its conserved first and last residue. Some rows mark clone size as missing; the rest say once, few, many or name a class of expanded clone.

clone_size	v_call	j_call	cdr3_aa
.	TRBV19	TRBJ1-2	ASSRSTGDANYGYT
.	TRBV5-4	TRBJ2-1	ASGQANEQF
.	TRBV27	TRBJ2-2	ASNPDRGNTGELF
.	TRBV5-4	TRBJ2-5	ASSLDTGLARISQY
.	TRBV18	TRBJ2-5	ASSFSRQMQETQY
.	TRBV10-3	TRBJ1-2	AISEGTGAYGYT
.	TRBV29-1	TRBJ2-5	SVGTARETQY
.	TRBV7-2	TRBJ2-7	ASSLAAGLAQLY
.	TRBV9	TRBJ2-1	ASSKGLAGAFNEQF
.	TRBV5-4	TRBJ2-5	ASSLDRGQETQY
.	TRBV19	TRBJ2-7	ASSTSGYEQY
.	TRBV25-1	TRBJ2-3	ASSDLGTGVPDTQY
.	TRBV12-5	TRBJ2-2	ASGRALAGGNTGELF
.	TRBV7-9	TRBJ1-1	ASSFQGGTEAF
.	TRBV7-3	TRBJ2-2	ASSSLAGGTGELF
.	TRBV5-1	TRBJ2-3	ASSLVAAGGSTDTQY
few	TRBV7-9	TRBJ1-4	ASRSSGTGEEKLF
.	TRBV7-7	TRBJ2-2	ASSLVGAGELF
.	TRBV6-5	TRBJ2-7	AGGLGDRGGNEQY
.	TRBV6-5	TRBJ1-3	ASIRSEAGNTIY
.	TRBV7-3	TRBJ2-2	ASSLTSRNTGELF
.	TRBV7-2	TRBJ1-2	ASSDRGQIMTDGYT
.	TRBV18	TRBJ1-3	ASRDRADSGNTIY
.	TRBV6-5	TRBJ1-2	ASTRQGPYGYT
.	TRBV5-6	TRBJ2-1	ASSYSHGGEQF
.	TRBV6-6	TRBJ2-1	ASIRTASSYNEQF
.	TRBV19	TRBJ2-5	ASMERGAVETQY
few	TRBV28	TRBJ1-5	ASSLSGIKAQH
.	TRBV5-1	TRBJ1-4	ATRRQGQTNEKLF
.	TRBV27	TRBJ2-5	ASSLWEGGETQY
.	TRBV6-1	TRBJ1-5	ASSGDRGGQPQH
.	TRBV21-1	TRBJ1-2	ASSKGVEPGDGYT
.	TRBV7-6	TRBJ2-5	ASSLGDTETQY
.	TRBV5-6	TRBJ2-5	ASIFGTGGGETQY
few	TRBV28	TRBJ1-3	ASHHSPGNTIY
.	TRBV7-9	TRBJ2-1	ACYRAAHNEQF
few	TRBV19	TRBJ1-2	ASTRAPGLYGYT
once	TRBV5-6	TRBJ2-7	ASSQDSSYEQY
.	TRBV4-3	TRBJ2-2	ASSQDWVGVTGELF
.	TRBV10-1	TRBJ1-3	ASSPTGTVRNTIY
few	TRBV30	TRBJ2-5	AWRTQGGEETQY
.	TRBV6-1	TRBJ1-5	ASTHPGNQPQH
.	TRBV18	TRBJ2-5	ASSPPASAEETQY
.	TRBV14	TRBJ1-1	ASSQVAGGGTEAF
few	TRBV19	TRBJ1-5	ASSHTNQPQH
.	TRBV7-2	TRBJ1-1	ASSIRTEMNTEAF
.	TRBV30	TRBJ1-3	AWSPAGNTIY
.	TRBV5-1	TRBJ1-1	ASSWGDRDNTEAF
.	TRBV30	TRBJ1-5	AWSYDRAQPQH
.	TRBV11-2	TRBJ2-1	ASSLDLAGDRNEQF
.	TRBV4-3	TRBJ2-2	ASSQEAARNTGELF
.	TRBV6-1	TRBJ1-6	ASSDLGGSYSPLH
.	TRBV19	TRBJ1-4	ASSSRATNEKLF